These T cell receptor beta chains were read from a single sample in a study of graft-versus-host responses after intestinal transplantation. Their antigen targets remain unknown. Assay: immunoSEQ multiplex PCR; the TCRdb copy retains only in-frame clones and omits some. The table has about 50,000 clones, about nine tenths seen once. Source: unstimulated CD4+ T cells sorted from spleen or lymph node cells, taken before transplant. These receptors originate from a human donor who was the organ donor for an intestinal transplant. Both conserved end residues are part of each CDR3. A D gene is named only where the DNA matches it firmly.

D	V	J	DNA	CDR3
-	TRBV27	TRBJ2-3	TGTGCCAGCAGTTTAACGTCCCCCCTTGGGACAGATACGCAGTATTTT	CASSLTSPLGTDTQYF
-	TRBV11-3	TRBJ2-3	TGTGCCAGCAGCTCGACAGGCCTCACAGATACGCAGTATTTT	CASSSTGLTDTQYF
-	TRBV7-6	TRBJ2-7	TGTGCCAGCAGCTTAATCCAGGGCTACGAGCAGTACTTC	CASSLIQGYEQYF
-	TRBV7-9	TRBJ2-1	TGTGCCAGCAGCCGCAGCTCCGGGGCGATTTTCCATGAGCAGTTCTTC	CASSRSSGAIFHEQFF
TRBD1	TRBV29-1	TRBJ2-3	TGCAGCGCGTCCCGGGACAGGGGACCAGATACGCAGTATTTT	CSASRDRGPDTQYF
TRBD2	TRBV19	TRBJ2-4	TGTGCCAGTAGTTCCGTGACTAAGCGGGAGGTCGAAAACATTCAGTACTTC	CASSSVTKREVENIQYF
TRBD1	TRBV9	TRBJ2-7	TGTGCCAGCAGCCGGACAGGCTCCTACGAGCAGTACTTC	CASSRTGSYEQYF
-	TRBV5-1	TRBJ2-7	TGCGCCAGCAGCTTGCAGGGACTCTCCTACGAGCAGTACTTC	CASSLQGLSYEQYF
-	TRBV2	TRBJ1-2	TGTGCCAGCAGTGAAGACAATCTAGTGTGGGGCTACACCTTC	CASSEDNLVWGYTF
-	TRBV7-3	TRBJ2-7	TGTGCCAGCAGCTTAGGGGCAGGGGAGTCCTACGAGCAGTACTTC	CASSLGAGESYEQYF
-	TRBV9	TRBJ1-2	TGTGCCAGCTTGAATAGGGGAGGAGGCTACACCTTC	CASLNRGGGYTF
-	TRBV6-6	TRBJ2-3	TGTGCCAGCGAAAGGGAGCCCCTCACAGATACGCAGTATTTT	CASEREPLTDTQYF